This entry features one T cell receptor (beta chain) sequence. This sample stems from a study of blood T cell repertoires in COVID-19. Study as a whole: Acute and convalescent COVID-19 specimens originated in the United States, Italy and Spain.

V was pared by 2 bases and J by 8 bases, with 13 bases between. The CDR3 loop spans 13 amino acids. The germline gives CDR1 LNHDA, CDR2 SQIVND (reference sequence). The table came from immunoSEQ multiplex PCR; TCRdb's copy has only in-frame clones and leaves some out. The sample lists about 270,000 clones, around 93% occurring once. Cohort placement rested on clinical history that participants reported themselves. No more than 2 weeks before study entry, exposed participants had met a case of COVID-19. The V call is TRBV19, the J call TRBJ2-7, with a possible D match to TRBD2 (6 bases). Sequenced material: PBMCs or T cells enriched from blood (not recorded which). The sequence was obtained from a middle-aged man who had been exposed to COVID-19. The CDR3 DNA sequence: TGTGCCAGTAGTATAAAAGTGGAGGGCCAGCAGTACTTC. It translates to CASSIKVEGQQYF.